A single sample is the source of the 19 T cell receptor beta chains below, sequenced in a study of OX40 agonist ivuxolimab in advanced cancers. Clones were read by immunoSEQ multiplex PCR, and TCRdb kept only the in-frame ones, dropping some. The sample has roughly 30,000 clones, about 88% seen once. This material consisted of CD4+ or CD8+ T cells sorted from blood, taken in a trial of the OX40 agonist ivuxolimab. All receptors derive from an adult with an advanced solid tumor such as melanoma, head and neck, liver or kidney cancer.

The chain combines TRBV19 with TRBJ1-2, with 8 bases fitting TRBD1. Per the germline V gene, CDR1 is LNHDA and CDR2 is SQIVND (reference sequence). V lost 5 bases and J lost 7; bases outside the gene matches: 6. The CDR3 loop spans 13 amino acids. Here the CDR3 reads CASSVPGGGGYTF. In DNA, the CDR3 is TGTGCCAGTAGTGTGCCAGGGGGCGGTGGCTACACCTTC.

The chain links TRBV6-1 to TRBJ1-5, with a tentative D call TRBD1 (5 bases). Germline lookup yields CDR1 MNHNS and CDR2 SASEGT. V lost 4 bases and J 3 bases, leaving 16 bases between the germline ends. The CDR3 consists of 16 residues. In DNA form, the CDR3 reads TGTGCCAGCAGTGGGGATAAGACAGTACTCAATCAGCCCCAGCATTTT. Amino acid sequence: CASSGDKTVLNQPQHF.

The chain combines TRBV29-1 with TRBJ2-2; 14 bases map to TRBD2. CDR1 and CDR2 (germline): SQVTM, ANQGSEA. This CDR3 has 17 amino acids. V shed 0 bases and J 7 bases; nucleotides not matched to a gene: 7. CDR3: CSVEDGTSGSILGELFF. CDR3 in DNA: TGCAGCGTTGAAGACGGGACTAGCGGGAGTATCCTCGGGGAGCTGTTTTTT.

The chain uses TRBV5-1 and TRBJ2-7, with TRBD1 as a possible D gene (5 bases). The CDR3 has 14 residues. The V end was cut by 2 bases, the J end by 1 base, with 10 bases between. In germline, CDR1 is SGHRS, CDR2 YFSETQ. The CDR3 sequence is CASSLFQGSYEQYF. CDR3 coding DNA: TGCGCCAGCAGCTTATTTCAGGGATCCTACGAGCAGTACTTC. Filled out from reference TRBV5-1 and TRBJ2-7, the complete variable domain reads KAGVTQTPRYLIKTRGQQVTLSCSPISGHRSVSWYQQTPGQGLQFLFEYFSETQRNKGNFPGRFSGRQFSNSRSEMNVSTLELGDSALYLCASSLFQGSYEQYFGPGTRLTVT.

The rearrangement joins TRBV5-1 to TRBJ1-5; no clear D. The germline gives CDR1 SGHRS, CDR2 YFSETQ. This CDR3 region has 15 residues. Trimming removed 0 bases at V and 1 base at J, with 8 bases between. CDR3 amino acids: CASSLAGGSNQPQHF. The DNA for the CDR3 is TGCGCCAGCAGCTTGGCCGGCGGGAGCAATCAGCCCCAGCATTTT.

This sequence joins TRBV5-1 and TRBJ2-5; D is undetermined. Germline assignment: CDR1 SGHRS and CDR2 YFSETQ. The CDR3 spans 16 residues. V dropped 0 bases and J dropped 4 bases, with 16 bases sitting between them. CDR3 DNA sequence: TGCGCCAGCAGCTTGGTCGGGCTAGTTTTGGGAGAGACCCAGTACTTC. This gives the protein CASSLVGLVLGETQYF.

In DNA form, the CDR3 reads TGTGCCAGTAGTATAGGTGGGTTGGACGAGCAGTACTTC. It is translated as CASSIGGLDEQYF. The V gene is TRBV19, the J gene TRBJ2-7; D remains ambiguous. This CDR3 spans 13 amino acids. Trimming took off 1 base at V and 5 bases at J, with 9 bases between the two ends. Germline V lookup: CDR1 LNHDA, CDR2 SQIVND (reference sequence).

The CDR3 region has the DNA TGTGCCAGCAGCTTAGCCGGGACGGCCTACGAGCAGTACTTC. It encodes CASSLAGTAYEQYF. This chain uses TRBV7-9 with TRBJ2-7; D might be TRBD1 or TRBD2, each matching 5 bases. Per the germline V gene, CDR1 is SEHNR and CDR2 is FQNEAQ (reference sequence). The CDR3 loop spans 14 amino acids. V was shortened by 0 bases and J by 2 bases, with 8 bases between the two germline ends.

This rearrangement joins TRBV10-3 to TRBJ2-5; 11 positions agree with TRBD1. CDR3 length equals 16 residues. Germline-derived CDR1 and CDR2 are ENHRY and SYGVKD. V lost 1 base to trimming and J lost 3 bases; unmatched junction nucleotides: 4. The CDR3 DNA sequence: TGTGCCATCAGTGAGTGGACAGGGGGCTATGAAGAGACCCAGTACTTC. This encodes CAISEWTGGYEETQYF.

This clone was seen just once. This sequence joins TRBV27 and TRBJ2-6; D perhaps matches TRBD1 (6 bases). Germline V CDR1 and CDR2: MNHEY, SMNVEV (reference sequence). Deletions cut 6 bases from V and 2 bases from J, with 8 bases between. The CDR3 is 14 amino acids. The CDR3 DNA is TGTGCCAGCAGATGGACAGCTGGGGCCAACGTCCTGACTTTC. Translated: CASRWTAGANVLTF.

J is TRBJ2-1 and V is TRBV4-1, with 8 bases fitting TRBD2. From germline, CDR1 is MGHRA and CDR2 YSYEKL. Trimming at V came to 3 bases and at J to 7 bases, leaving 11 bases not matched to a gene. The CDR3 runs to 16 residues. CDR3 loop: CASSQTGTSVYNEQFF. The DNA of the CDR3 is TGCGCCAGCAGCCAGACCGGGACTAGTGTGTATAATGAGCAGTTCTTC.

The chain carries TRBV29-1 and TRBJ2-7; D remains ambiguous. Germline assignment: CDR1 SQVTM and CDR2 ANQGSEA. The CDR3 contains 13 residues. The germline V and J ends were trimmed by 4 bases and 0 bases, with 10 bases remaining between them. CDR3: CSVVLRSSYEQYF. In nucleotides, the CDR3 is TGCAGCGTTGTTCTCAGGAGCTCCTACGAGCAGTACTTC.

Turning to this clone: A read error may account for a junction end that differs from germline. The CDR3 nucleotides read TGTACCAGCAGTGAGGACAGTAATCAGCCCCAGCATTTT. Translated: CTSSEDSNQPQHF. V and J are TRBV6-1 and TRBJ1-5, with TRBD1 as a possible D gene (6 bases). This CDR3 has 13 residues. In germline, CDR1 is MNHNS, CDR2 SASEGT.

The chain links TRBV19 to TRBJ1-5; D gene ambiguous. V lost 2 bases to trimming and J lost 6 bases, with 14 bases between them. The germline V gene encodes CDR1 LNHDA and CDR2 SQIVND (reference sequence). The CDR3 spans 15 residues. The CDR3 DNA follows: TGTGCCAGTAGTATATCCTCTTCGGAAGGTCAGCCCCAGCATTTT. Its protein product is CASSISSSEGQPQHF.

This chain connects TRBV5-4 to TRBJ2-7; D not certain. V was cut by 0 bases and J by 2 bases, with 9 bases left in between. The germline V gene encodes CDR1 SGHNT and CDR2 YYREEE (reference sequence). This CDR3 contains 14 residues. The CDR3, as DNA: TGTGCCAGCAGCTTGGAGATAGCAGCCTACGAGCAGTACTTC. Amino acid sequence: CASSLEIAAYEQYF.

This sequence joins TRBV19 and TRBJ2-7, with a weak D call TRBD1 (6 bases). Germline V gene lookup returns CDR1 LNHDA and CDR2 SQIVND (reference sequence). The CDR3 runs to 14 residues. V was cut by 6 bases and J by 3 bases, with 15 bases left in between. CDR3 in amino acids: CASRSSDSFYEQYF. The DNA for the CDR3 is TGTGCCAGTAGATCATCGGACAGTTTCTACGAGCAGTACTTC. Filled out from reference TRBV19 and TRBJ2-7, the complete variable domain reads DGGITQSPKYLFRKEGQNVTLSCEQNLNHDAMYWYRQDPGQGLRLIYYSQIVNDFQKGDIAEGYSVSREKKESFPLTVTSAQKNPTAFYLCASRSSDSFYEQYFGPGTRLTVT.

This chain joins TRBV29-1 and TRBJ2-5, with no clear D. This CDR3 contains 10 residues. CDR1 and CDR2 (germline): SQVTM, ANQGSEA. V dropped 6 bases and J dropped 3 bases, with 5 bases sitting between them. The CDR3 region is CSVQKETQYF. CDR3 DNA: TGCAGCGTCCAGAAAGAGACCCAGTACTTC.

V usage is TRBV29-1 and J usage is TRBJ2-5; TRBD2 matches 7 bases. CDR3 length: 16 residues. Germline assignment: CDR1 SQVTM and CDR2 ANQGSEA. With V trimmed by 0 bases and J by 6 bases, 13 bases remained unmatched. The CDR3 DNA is TGCAGCGTTGAAGATTGGGCGGGAGAAATGGGAAAGACCCAGTACTTC. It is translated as CSVEDWAGEMGKTQYF.

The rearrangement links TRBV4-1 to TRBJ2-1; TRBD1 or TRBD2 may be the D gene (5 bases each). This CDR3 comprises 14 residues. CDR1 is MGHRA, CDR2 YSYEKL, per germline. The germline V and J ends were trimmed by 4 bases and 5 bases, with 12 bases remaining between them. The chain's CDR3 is CASSLGAGNNEQFF. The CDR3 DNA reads TGCGCCAGCAGCCTCGGGGCAGGGAACAATGAGCAGTTCTTC.